The sequence of this TCR beta chain was determined in a study of shared clonotypes between healthy human individuals. Across the whole study: Serving as donors were two women and a few men, whose ages spanned 18 to 49. Donors had three CD4 naive, three CD4 memory, two CD8 naive and one CD8 memory plate apiece.

Germline lookup yields CDR1 LNHDA and CDR2 SQIVND (reference sequence). The V and J ends lost 5 bases and 3 bases respectively, with 21 bases between them. The CDR3 is 17 amino acids. Per the authors' pipeline: Junction-only sequences without quality scores came from ImmunoSEQ, so filtering differed. Sequencing used immunoSEQ multiplex PCR; TCRdb keeps in-frame clones, though not all of them. The DNA was the basis for D and trimming; V, J and clone size are from that table. The sample holds some 1 million clones, 65% to 75% seen once. J is TRBJ2-3 and V is TRBV19; either TRBD1 or TRBD2 may supply D (5 bases each). This receptor was identified in a man aged 18 to 29 in good health. The sequenced sample was memory CD4+ T cells sorted from blood. Indicated subset: CD45RA-negative fraction. The DNA for the CDR3 is TGTGCCAGTAGTTGGGACGGGGACCCAGCAGTTACAGATACGCAGTATTTT. It codes for CASSWDGDPAVTDTQYF.